This T cell receptor beta chain was captured by sequencing in a study of T cells in Graves' hyperthyroidism and ophthalmopathy. The CDR3 totals 13 residues. The junction had 5 bases not matched to a gene; V was cut back by 6 bases and J by 5 bases. CDR1 and CDR2 (germline): LGHDT, YNNKEL (reference sequence). This clonotype was seen repeatedly, ten times or more. It was RNA transcripts that yielded the amplified TCR beta CDR3 regions. When the TCR CDR3 underwent first-round RT-PCR, the HTBI primer set was used. TCRdb re-called the multiplex PCR reads with MiXCR, one entry per CDR3 protein. The sample gives about 400,000 distinct CDR3 sequences, 15% to 18% of which show up once; 7.5% to 8% is in the top ten.

This TCR was recovered from a woman between 18 and 29 years old with Graves' hyperthyroidism. Source material: blood. This rearrangement joins TRBV3-1 to TRBJ2-3; 7 bases are a match to TRBD1. CDR3 DNA: TGTGCCAGCAGGAAACAGGGGATAGATACGCAGTATTTT. It yields the protein CASRKQGIDTQYF.